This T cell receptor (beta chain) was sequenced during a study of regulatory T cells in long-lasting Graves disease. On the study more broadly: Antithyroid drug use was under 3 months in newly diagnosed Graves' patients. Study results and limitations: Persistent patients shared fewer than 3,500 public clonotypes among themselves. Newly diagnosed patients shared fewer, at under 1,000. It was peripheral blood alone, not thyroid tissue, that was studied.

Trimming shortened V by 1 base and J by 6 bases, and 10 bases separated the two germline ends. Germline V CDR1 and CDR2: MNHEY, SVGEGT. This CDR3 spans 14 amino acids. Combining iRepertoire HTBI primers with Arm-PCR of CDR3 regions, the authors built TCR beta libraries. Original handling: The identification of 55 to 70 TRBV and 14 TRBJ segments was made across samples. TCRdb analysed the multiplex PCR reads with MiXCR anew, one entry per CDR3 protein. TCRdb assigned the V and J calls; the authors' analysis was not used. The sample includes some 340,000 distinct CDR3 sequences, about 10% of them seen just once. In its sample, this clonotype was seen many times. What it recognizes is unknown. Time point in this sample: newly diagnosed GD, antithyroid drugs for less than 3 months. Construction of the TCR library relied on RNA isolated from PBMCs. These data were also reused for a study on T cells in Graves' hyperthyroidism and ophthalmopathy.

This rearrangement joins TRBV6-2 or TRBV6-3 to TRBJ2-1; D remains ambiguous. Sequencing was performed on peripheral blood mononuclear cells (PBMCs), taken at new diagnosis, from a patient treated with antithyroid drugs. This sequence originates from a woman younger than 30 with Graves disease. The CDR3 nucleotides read TGTGCCAGCAGTTACTTTCCCGCCAGCAATGAGCAGTTCTTC. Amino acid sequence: CASSYFPASNEQFF.